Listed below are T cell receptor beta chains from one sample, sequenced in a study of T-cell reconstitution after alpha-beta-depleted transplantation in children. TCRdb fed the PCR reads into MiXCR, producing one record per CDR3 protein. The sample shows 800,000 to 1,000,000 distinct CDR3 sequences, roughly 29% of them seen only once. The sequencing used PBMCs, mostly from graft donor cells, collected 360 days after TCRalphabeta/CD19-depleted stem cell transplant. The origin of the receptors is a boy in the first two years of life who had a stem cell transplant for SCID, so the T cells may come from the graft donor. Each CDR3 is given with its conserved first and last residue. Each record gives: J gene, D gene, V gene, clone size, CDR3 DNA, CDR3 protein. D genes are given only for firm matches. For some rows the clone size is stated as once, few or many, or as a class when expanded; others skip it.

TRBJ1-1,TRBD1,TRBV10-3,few,TGTGCCATCAGTGAACCATACAGGGGGAAGGGGAACACTGAAGCTTTCTTT,CAISEPYRGKGNTEAFF
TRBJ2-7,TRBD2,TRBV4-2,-,TGTGCCAGCAGCCAAGATTATGGGACTAGCGGGGGGTACGAGCAGTACTTC,CASSQDYGTSGGYEQYF
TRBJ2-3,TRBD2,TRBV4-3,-,TGCGGCAGCAGCGGGAGGACACGGACGGACACAGATACGCAGTATTTT,CGSSGRTRTDTDTQYF
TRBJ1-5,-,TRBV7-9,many,TGTGCCAGCAGCCTCAGGGAACAGCCCCAGCATTTT,CASSLREQPQHF
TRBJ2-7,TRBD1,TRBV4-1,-,TGCGCCAGCAGCCAAGATAAATTGCGACAGGGATCCGACGAGCAGTACTTC,CASSQDKLRQGSDEQYF
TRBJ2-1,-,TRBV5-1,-,TGCGCCAGCAGCTTGGAGGTCAGGGGTACGCGGGAGCAGTTCTTC,CASSLEVRGTREQFF
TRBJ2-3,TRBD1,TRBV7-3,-,TGTGCCAGCAGCTTATTCCCTGACGACAGGGGGGGAGATACGCAGTATTTT,CASSLFPDDRGGDTQYF
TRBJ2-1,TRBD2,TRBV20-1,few,TGCAGTGCTAGCTCCGGACTAGTTCGCAATGAGCAGTTCTTC,CSASSGLVRNEQFF
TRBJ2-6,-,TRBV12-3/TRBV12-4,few,TGTGCCAGCAGTCTCTGGAGGCAAGTCAGAGTCTCTGGGGCCAACGTCCTGACTTTC,CASSLWRQVRVSGANVLTF
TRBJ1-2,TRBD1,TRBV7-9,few,TGTGCCAGCAGCTCCGGGACAGGGATCTATGGCTACACCTTC,CASSSGTGIYGYTF
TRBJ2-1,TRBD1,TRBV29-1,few,TGCAGCGCCTCCGGGACAGAAATAGGCAATGAGCAGTTCTTC,CSASGTEIGNEQFF
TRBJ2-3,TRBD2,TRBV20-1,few,TGCAGTGCGACATTGCGGGGGGGCCTCTATAACACAGATACGCAGTATTTT,CSATLRGGLYNTDTQYF
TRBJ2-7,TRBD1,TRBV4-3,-,TGCGCCAGCAGCCGAGATCCGGGACAGGGCACCTACGAGCAGTACTTC,CASSRDPGQGTYEQYF
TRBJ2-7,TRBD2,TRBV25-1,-,TGTGCCAGCAGTGAATTAAAACTAGCGGGGGGTTACGAGCAGTACTTC,CASSELKLAGGYEQYF
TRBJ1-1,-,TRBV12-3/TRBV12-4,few,TGTGCCAGCAGTTGGACTGTCCTGGAATTT,CASSWTVLEF
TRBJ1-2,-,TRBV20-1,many,TGCAGTGCTAGAGTGGGGGTGGGCGGCTACACCTTC,CSARVGVGGYTF
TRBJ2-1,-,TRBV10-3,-,TGTGCCATCAGGGAAAGGGACTCCCAGAGCGGCAATGAGCAGTTCTTC,CAIRERDSQSGNEQFF
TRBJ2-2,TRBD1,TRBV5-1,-,TGCGCCAGCAGGTTTACAGGGGTGAACACCGGGGAGCTGTTTTTT,CASRFTGVNTGELFF
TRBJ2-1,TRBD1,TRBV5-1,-,TGCGCCAGCAGCTTGGGGGGACAGCGCCCCTACAATGAGCAGTTCTTC,CASSLGGQRPYNEQFF
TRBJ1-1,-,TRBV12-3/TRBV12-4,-,TGTGCCAGCAACTTAGGGGCAGGGTATACCACTGAAGCTTTCTTT,CASNLGAGYTTEAFF
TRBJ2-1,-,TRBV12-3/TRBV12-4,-,TGTGCCAGCAGTTTAGAAGGGCGGCCCCGGGGTTACTCCTACAATGAGCAGTTCTTC,CASSLEGRPRGYSYNEQFF
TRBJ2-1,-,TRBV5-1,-,TGCGCCAGCAGCATCCGACCTAGCGACGGCTCCTACAATGAGCAGTTCTTC,CASSIRPSDGSYNEQFF
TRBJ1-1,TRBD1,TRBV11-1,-,TGTGCCAGCAGCTTTCCCCCGGAGAATCAAGGGGGCTTGGACACTGAAGCTTTCTTT,CASSFPPENQGGLDTEAFF
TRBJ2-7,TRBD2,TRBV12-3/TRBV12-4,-,TGTGCCAGCAGTTGGACTAGCGACCCGTACGAGCAGTACTTC,CASSWTSDPYEQYF
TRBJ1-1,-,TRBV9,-,TGTGCCAGCAGCGTAGGAGTGGGACAGAACACTGAAGCTTTCTTT,CASSVGVGQNTEAFF
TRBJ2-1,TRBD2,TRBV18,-,TGTGCCAGCTCACGGTTGGGACTAGCGGGGAGCGACAATGAGCAGTTCTTC,CASSRLGLAGSDNEQFF
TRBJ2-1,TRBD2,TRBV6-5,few,TGTGCCAGCAGCTACCGAGGGAGGGTAAATGAGCAGTTCTTC,CASSYRGRVNEQFF
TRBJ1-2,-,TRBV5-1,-,TGCGCCAGCAGCTTGGAAACAGGGACCTATGGCTACACCTTC,CASSLETGTYGYTF
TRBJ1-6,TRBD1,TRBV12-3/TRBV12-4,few,TGTGCCAGCAGTTTATGGGACAGGGATTCACCCCTCCACTTT,CASSLWDRDSPLHF
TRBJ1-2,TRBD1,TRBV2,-,TGTGCCAACAGTGGGCAGGGACAGTCTAACTATGGCTACACCTTC,CANSGQGQSNYGYTF
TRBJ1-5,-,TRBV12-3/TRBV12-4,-,TGTGCCAGCAGTTTAGTTCAGGGGCAGCCCCAGCATTTT,CASSLVQGQPQHF
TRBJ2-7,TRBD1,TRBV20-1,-,TGCAGTGCCAAAGGGACAGGTTGGGGAGAGCAGTACTTC,CSAKGTGWGEQYF
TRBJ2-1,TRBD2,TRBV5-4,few,TGTGCCAGCAGCTTGGGACTAGCGGGGCCTAGGAGCTCCTACAATGAGCAGTTCTTC,CASSLGLAGPRSSYNEQFF
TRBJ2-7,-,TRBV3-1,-,TGTGCCTGCAGCCCCCTAGGATTAAGCTCCTACGAGCAGTACTTC,CACSPLGLSSYEQYF
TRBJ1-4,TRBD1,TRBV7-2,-,TGTGCCAGCAGCCCCGTCCCCCCGGACAGGGGCAATGAAAAACTGTTTTTT,CASSPVPPDRGNEKLFF
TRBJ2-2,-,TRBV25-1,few,TGTGCCAGCAGTGGATTTAGTTGGAACACCGGGGAGCTGTTTTTT,CASSGFSWNTGELFF
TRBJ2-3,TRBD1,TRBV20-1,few,TGCAGTGCGTTACAGGGGGCTCTTCTCACAGATACGCAGTATTTT,CSALQGALLTDTQYF
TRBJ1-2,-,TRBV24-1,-,TGTGCCACCAGTGATTTTGTCTCACCTAACTATGGCTACACCTTC,CATSDFVSPNYGYTF
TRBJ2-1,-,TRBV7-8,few,TGTGCCAGCAGCTTATTCTGGCTAGGTGAATACAATGAGCAGTTCTTC,CASSLFWLGEYNEQFF
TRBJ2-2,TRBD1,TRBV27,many,TGTGCCAGCAGTTTAACATTCCAGGGGGCCAACACCGGGGAGCTGTTTTTT,CASSLTFQGANTGELFF
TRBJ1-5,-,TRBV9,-,TGTGCCAGCAGCCCCCTTCCGGAAGAGCCCCAGCATTTT,CASSPLPEEPQHF
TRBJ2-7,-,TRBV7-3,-,TGTGCCAGCAGCGCCGACAGTTACTCCTACGAGCAGTACTTC,CASSADSYSYEQYF
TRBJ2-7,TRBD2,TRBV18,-,TGTGCCAGCTCGAATGGAGAACTAGCGGCCTACGAGCAGTACTTC,CASSNGELAAYEQYF
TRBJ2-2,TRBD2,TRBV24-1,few,TGTGCCACCTGGGACTATTCCACCGGGGAGCTGTTTTTT,CATWDYSTGELFF
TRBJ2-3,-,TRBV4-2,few,TGTGCCAGCAGCCAGATCCAGGGGGCGGGGGGACCAGATACGCAGTATTTT,CASSQIQGAGGPDTQYF
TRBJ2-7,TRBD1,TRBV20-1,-,TGCAGCTCAACCGACAGGGTCCTCCACGAGCAGTACTTC,CSSTDRVLHEQYF
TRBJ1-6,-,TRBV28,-,TGTGCCAGCAGTTTAGGCCCCGGGCACTCACCCCTCCACTTT,CASSLGPGHSPLHF
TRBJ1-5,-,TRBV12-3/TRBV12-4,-,TGTGCCAGCAGTTCCGGGGCGGCCTTCCAAGGCCTTAATCAGCCCCAGCATTTT,CASSSGAAFQGLNQPQHF
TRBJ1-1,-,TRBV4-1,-,TGCGCCAGCAGCCAACCCGGTACGGGCACTGAAGCTTTCTTT,CASSQPGTGTEAFF
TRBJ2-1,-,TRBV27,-,TGTGCCAGCAGTTCGTATGGGGGGCCCCAGAGCGATGAGCAGTTCTTC,CASSSYGGPQSDEQFF
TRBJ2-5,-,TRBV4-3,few,TGCGCCAGCAGCCAGGGGGAGAGCTGGGAGACCCAGTACTTC,CASSQGESWETQYF
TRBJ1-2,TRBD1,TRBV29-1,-,TGCAGCGTTACACAGGGGACCAACTATGGCTACACCTTC,CSVTQGTNYGYTF